This paragraph covers one T cell receptor beta chain sequence. This entry comes from a study of glioma-infiltrating T cells after dendritic cell vaccination. Using immunoSEQ multiplex PCR, the repertoire was profiled, and TCRdb retains in-frame clones only, with some absent. Of more than 100,000 clones listed, roughly 79% are singletons. The ends were cut back, 6 bases at V and 5 bases at J, with 17 bases in the middle. There are 16 residues in the CDR3. Germline CDR1 is MRHNA and CDR2 is SNTAGT. The source of this sequence is a human donor with glioblastoma. Source: blood, taken before dendritic cell vaccination. This chain joins TRBV6-4 and TRBJ1-6; D gene uncertain. The CDR3 loop is CASRMGRLRNNSPLHF. The CDR3 nucleotides are TGTGCCAGCAGGATGGGAAGACTAAGAAATAATTCACCCCTCCACTTT.